This note documents a single T cell receptor beta chain sequence. Patients with stable or active relapsing-remitting disease, all of them treatment-naive, made up the multiple sclerosis controls. The data are from a study of CD8 T cells in Susac syndrome. Germline CDR1 reads MNHEY; CDR2 reads SMNVEV (reference sequence). The CDR3 totals 14 residues. V shed 7 bases and J 9 bases; nucleotides not matched to a gene: 11. With random hexamers, reverse transcription was performed on about 0.5 to 1 ug of RNA. TCRdb reprocessed the immunoSEQ multiplex PCR reads with MiXCR, giving one entry per CDR3 protein. This sample has approximately 150,000 distinct CDR3 sequences, with 85% to 95% found just once.

The sequenced material came from CD4+ T cells from PBMCs. The V and J genes are TRBV27 and TRBJ2-2; 7 positions agree with TRBD1. This clonotype was obtained from a human donor with multiple sclerosis. DNA of the CDR3: TGTGCCAGCACGAAAAACAGGGGTGGCAGGGAGCTGTTTTTT. This translates into CASTKNRGGRELFF.